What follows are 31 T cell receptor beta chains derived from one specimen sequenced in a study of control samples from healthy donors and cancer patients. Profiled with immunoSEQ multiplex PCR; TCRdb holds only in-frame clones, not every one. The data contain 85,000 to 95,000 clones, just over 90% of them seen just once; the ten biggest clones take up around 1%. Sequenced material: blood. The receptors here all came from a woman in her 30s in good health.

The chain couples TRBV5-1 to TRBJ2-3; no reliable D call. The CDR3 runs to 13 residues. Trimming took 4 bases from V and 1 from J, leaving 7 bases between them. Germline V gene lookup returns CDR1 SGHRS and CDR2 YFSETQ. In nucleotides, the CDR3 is TGCGCCAGCAGCGACGCTGGCACAGATACGCAGTATTTT. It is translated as CASSDAGTDTQYF.

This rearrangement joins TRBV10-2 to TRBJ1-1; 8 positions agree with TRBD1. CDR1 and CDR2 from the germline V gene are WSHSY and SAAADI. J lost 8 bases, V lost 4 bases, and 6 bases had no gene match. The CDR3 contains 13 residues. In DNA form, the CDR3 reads TGCGCCAGCAGTGGACAGGGGATAGGCGAAGCTTTCTTT. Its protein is CASSGQGIGEAFF.

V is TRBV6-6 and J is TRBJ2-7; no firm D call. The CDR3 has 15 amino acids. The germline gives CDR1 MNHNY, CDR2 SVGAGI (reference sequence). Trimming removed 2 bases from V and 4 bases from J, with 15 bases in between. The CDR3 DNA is TGTGCCAGCAGTTACAGTCCGGGCATGGAGTACGAGCAGTACTTC. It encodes CASSYSPGMEYEQYF.

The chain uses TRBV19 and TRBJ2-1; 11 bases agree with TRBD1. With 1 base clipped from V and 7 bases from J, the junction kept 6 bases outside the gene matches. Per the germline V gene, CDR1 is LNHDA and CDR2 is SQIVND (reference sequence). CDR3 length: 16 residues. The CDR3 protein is CASSIVAGQGANEQFF. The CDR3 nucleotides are TGTGCCAGTAGTATAGTCGCAGGACAGGGGGCAAATGAGCAGTTCTTC. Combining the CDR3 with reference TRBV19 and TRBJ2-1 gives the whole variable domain DGGITQSPKYLFRKEGQNVTLSCEQNLNHDAMYWYRQDPGQGLRLIYYSQIVNDFQKGDIAEGYSVSREKKESFPLTVTSAQKNPTAFYLCASSIVAGQGANEQFFGPGTRLTVL.

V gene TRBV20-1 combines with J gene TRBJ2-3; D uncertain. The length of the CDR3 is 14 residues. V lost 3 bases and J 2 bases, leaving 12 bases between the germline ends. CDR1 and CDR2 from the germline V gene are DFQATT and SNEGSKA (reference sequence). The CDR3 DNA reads TGCAGTGCTAGTCCTCAAACGATCACAGATACGCAGTATTTT. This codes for CSASPQTITDTQYF.

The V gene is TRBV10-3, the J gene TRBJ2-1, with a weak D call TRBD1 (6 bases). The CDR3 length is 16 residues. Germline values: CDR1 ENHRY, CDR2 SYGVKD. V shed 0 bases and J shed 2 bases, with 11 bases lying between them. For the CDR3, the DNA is TGTGCCATCAGTGAGTCGCCCAGGGGACCCTACAATGAGCAGTTCTTC. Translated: CAISESPRGPYNEQFF.

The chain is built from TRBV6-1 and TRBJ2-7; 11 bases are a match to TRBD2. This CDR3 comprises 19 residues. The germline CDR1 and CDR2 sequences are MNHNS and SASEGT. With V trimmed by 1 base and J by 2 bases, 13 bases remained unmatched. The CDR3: CASSEEGGLGLAVPYEQYF. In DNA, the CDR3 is TGTGCCAGCAGTGAAGAAGGGGGGCTGGGACTAGCGGTACCCTACGAGCAGTACTTC.

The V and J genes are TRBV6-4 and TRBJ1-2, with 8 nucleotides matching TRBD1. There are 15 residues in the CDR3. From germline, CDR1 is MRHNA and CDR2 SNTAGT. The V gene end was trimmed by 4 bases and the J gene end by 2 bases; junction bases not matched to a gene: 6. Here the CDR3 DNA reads TGTGCCAGCAGTGGTTCAGGGGGCTCAAACTATGGCTACACCTTC. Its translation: CASSGSGGSNYGYTF.

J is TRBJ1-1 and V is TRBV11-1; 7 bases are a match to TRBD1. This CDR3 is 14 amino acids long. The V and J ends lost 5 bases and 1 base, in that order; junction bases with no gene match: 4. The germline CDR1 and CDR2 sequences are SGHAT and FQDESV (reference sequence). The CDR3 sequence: CASSRGQQNTEAFF. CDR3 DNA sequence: TGTGCCAGCAGCCGGGGACAGCAGAACACTGAAGCTTTCTTT.

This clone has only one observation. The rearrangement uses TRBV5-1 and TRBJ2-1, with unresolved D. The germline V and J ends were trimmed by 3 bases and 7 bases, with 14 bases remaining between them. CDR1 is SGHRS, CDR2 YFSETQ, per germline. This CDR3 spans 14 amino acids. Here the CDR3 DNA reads TGCGCCAGCAGCTCCGGACGCTCTCGGAATGAGCAGTTCTTC. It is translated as CASSSGRSRNEQFF.

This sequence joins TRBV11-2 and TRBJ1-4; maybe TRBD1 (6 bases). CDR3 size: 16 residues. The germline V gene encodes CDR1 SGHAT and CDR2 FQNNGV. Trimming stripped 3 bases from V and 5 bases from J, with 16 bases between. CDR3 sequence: CASSFRGGRTNEKLFF. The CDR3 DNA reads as TGTGCCAGCAGCTTCAGGGGCGGCAGGACAAATGAAAAACTGTTTTTT.

For the CDR3, the DNA is TGTGCCAGCAGCTTAGGATATACCCGGGGGACTGAAGCTTTCTTT. Protein product: CASSLGYTRGTEAFF. The chain links TRBV7-2 to TRBJ1-1; D is possibly TRBD1 (5 bases). Trimming cost V 1 base and J 5 bases, with 14 bases left between them. The CDR3 runs to 15 residues. Germline CDR1 and CDR2: SGHTA and FQGNSA.

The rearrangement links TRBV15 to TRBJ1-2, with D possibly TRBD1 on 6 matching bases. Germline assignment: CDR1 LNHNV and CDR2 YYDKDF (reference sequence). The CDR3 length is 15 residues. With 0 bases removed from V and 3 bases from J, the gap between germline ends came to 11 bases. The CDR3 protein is CATSRDKAGDYGYTF. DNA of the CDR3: TGTGCCACCAGCAGAGATAAGGCAGGGGACTATGGCTACACCTTC.

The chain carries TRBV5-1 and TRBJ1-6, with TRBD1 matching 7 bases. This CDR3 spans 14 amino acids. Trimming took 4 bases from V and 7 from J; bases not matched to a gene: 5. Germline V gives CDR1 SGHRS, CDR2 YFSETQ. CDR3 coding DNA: TGCGCCAGCAGCCCCGGGACAGCGAATTCACCCCTCCACTTT. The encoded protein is CASSPGTANSPLHF.

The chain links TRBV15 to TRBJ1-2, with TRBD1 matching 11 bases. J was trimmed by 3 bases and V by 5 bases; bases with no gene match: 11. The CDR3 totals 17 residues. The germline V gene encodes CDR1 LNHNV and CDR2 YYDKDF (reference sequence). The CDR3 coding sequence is TGTGCCACCAGCCCCCGGCTGGGGACAGGGGGTGACTATGGCTACACCTTC. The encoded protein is CATSPRLGTGGDYGYTF.

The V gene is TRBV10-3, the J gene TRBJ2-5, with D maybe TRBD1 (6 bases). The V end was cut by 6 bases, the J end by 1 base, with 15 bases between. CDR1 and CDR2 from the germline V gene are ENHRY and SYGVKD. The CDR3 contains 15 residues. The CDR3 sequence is CAIRPDTGTQETQYF. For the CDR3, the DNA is TGTGCCATCAGACCGGACACAGGGACCCAAGAGACCCAGTACTTC.

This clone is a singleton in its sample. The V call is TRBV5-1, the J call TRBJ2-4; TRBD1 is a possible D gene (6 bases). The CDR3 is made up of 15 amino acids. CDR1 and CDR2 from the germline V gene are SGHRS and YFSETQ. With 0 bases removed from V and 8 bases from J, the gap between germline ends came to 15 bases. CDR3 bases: TGCGCCAGCAGCTTGGGTACAGGGCAGGTTTACATTCAGTACTTC. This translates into CASSLGTGQVYIQYF.

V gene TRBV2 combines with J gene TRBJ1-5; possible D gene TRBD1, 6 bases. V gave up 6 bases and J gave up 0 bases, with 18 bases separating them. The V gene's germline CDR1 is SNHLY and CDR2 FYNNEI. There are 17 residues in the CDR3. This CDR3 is CASSVGGGGLSNQPQHF. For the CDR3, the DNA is TGTGCCAGCAGCGTCGGGGGGGGCGGTCTTAGCAATCAGCCCCAGCATTTT.

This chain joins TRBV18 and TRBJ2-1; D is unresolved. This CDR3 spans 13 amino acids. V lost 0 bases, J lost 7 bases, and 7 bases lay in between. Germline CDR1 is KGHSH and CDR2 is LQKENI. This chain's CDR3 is CASSPPARNEQFF. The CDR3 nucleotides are TGTGCCAGCTCACCACCGGCAAGAAATGAGCAGTTCTTC.

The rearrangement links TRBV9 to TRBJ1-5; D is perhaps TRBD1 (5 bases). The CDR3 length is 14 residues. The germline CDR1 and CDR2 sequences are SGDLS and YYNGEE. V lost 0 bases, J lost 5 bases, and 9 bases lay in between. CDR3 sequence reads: CASSVARADQPQHF. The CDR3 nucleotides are TGTGCCAGCAGCGTAGCCAGGGCAGATCAGCCCCAGCATTTT.

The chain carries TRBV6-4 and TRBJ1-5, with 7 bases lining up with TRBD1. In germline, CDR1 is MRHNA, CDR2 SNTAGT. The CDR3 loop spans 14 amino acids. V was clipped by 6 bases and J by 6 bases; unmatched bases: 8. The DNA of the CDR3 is TGTGCCAGCAGCCCTTACAGGGGAGGTCAGCCCCAGCATTTT. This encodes CASSPYRGGQPQHF.

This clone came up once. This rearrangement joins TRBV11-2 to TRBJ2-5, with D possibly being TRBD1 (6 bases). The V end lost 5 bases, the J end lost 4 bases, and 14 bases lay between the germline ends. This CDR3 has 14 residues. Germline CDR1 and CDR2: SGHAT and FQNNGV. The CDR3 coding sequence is TGTGCCAGCAGCCAAACAGGGTCTGGAGAGACCCAGTACTTC. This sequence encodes CASSQTGSGETQYF.

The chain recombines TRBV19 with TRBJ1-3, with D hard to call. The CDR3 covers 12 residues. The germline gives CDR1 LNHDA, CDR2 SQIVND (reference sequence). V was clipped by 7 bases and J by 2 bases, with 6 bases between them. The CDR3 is CASISPGNTIYF. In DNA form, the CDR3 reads TGTGCCAGTATCTCCCCTGGAAACACCATATATTTT.

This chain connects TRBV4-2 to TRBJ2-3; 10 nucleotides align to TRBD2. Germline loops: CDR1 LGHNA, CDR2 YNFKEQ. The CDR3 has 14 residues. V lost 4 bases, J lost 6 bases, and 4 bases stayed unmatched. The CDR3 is CASSLGTSADTQYF. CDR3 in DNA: TGTGCCAGCAGCCTAGGGACTAGCGCGGATACGCAGTATTTT.

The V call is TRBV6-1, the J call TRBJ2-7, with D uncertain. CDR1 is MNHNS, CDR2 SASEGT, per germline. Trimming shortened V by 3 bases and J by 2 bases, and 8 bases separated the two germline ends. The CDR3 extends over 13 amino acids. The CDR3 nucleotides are TGTGCCAGCAGTGAGGGTAGCACCTACGAGCAGTACTTC. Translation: CASSEGSTYEQYF.

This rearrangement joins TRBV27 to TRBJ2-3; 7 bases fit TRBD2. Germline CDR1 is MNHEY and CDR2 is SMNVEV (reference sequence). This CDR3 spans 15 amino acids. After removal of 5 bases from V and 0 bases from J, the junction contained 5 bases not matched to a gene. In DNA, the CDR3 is TGTGCCAGCAGTCTCGATAGCGGGAGCACAGATACGCAGTATTTT. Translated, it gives CASSLDSGSTDTQYF.

CDR3 residues: CSAAGSTEAFF. CDR3 nucleotides: TGCAGCGCCGCAGGGAGCACTGAAGCTTTCTTT. This chain joins TRBV29-1 and TRBJ1-1; a possible D gene is TRBD1 (5 bases). From germline, CDR1 is SQVTM and CDR2 ANQGSEA. V was clipped by 7 bases and J by 4 bases, with 10 bases between them. The CDR3 has 11 amino acids.

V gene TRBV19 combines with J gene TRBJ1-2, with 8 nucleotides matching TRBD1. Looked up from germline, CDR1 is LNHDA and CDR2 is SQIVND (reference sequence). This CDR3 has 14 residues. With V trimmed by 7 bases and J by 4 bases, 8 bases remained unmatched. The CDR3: CASTIGQGGYGYTF. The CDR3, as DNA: TGTGCCAGTACCATTGGACAGGGTGGCTATGGCTACACCTTC. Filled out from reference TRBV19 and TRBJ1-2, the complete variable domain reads DGGITQSPKYLFRKEGQNVTLSCEQNLNHDAMYWYRQDPGQGLRLIYYSQIVNDFQKGDIAEGYSVSREKKESFPLTVTSAQKNPTAFYLCASTIGQGGYGYTFGSGTRLTVV.

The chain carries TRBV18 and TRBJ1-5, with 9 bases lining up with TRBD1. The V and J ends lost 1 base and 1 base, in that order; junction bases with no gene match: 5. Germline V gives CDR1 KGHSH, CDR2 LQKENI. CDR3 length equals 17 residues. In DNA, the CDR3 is TGTGCCAGCTCACCACGGGGACAGGGTAAGAGCAATCAGCCCCAGCATTTT. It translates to CASSPRGQGKSNQPQHF.

CDR3 protein: CASRAGRTGGAQNTEAFF. The CDR3 coding sequence is TGTGCCAGCAGGGCGGGTCGGACAGGGGGCGCCCAGAACACTGAAGCTTTCTTT. The rearrangement joins TRBV2 to TRBJ1-1, with 11 bases lining up with TRBD1. The germline gives CDR1 SNHLY, CDR2 FYNNEI. The CDR3 covers 18 residues. Losses at the gene ends were 6 bases for V and 1 base for J; bases not matched to a gene: 13.

CDR3 amino acids: CASSFSTGELFF. The CDR3 DNA follows: TGTGCCAGCAGCTTTAGCACCGGGGAGCTGTTTTTT. The gene calls are TRBV3-1 (or the pseudogene TRBV3-2) and TRBJ2-2; D is unclear. The CDR3 has 12 residues. The V and J ends lost 5 bases and 4 bases respectively, with 5 bases between them. In germline, CDR1 is LGHDT, CDR2 YNNKEL (reference sequence).